The sequence of this T cell receptor (beta chain) was determined in a study of T cell changes during pregnancy in multiple sclerosis. The method was immunoSEQ multiplex PCR; TCRdb's version includes in-frame clones alone and lacks a portion of them. The sample carries 55,000 to 65,000 clones, 93% recorded once. Germline V CDR1 and CDR2: LNHNV, YYDKDF (reference sequence). This CDR3 comprises 19 residues. Germline trimming cut 0 bases from V and 0 bases from J; bases unmatched to any gene: 11. The starting material was CD8+ T cells from peripheral blood mononuclear cells, obtained in the third trimester of pregnancy. V usage is TRBV15 and J usage is TRBJ2-1; 7 nucleotides align to TRBD1. This TCR was recovered from a female donor with multiple sclerosis, enrolled in a pregnancy study. CDR3 in amino acids: CATSREDSHRGLSYNEQFF. The CDR3 DNA reads TGTGCCACCAGCAGAGAAGACTCCCACAGGGGCCTCTCCTACAATGAGCAGTTCTTC. The complete variable domain, with remaining parts taken from reference TRBV15 and TRBJ2-1, reads DAMVIQNPRYQVTQFGKPVTLSCSQTLNHNVMYWYQQKSSQAPKLLFHYYDKDFNNEADTPDNFQSRRPNTSFCFLDIRSPGLGDTAMYLCATSREDSHRGLSYNEQFFGPGTRLTVL.